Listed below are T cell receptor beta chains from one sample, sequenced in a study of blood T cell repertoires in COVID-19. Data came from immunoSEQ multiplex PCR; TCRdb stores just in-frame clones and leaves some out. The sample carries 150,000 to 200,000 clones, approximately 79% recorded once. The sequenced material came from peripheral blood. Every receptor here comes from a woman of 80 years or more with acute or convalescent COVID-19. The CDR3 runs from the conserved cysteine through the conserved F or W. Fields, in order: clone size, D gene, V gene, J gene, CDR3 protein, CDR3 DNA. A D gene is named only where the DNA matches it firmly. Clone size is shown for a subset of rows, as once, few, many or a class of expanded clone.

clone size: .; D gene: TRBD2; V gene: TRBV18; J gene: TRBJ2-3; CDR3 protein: CASSPWSGVELTDTQYF; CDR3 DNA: TGTGCCAGCTCACCTTGGAGCGGGGTGGAACTCACAGATACGCAGTATTTT
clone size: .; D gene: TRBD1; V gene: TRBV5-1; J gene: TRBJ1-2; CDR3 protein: CASSLGDRGNYGYTF; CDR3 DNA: TGCGCCAGCAGCTTGGGGGACAGGGGAAACTATGGCTACACCTTC
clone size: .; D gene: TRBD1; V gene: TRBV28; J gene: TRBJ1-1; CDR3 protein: CASRPGTGKGPVRAFF; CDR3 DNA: TGTGCCAGCAGACCCGGGACAGGGAAGGGCCCAGTGAGAGCTTTCTTT
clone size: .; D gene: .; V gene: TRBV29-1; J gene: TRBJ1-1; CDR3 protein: CSVSERDFEAFF; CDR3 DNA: TGCAGCGTCTCGGAGAGGGACTTTGAAGCTTTCTTT
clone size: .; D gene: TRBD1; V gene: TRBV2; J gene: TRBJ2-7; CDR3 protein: CARTGGYYEQYF; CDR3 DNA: TGTGCCAGGACAGGGGGCTACTACGAGCAGTACTTC
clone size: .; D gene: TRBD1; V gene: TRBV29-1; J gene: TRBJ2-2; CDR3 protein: CSVSGTGRVTGELFF; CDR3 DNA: TGCAGCGTTTCCGGGACAGGTCGCGTCACCGGGGAGCTGTTTTTT
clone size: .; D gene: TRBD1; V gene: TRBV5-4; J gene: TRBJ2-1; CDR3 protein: CASSQGQYNEQFF; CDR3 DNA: TGTGCCAGCAGCCAGGGACAGTACAATGAGCAGTTCTTC
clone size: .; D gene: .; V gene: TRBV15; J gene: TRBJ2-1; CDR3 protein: CATSNLIMRGPSYNEQFF; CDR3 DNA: TGTGCCACCAGCAACTTAATAATGCGGGGGCCCTCCTACAATGAGCAGTTCTTC
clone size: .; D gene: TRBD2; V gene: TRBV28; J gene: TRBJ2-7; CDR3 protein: CASSARLAATYEQYF; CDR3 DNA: TGTGCCAGCAGTGCTAGACTAGCGGCTACCTACGAGCAGTACTTC
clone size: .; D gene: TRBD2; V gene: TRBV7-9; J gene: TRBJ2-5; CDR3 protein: CASSLHSGRGETQYF; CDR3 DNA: TGTGCCAGCAGCTTACATTCCGGGAGGGGGGAGACCCAGTACTTC
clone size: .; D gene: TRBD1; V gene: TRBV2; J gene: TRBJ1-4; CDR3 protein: CASSTRTGQLFF; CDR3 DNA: TGTGCCAGCAGTACCCGGACAGGTCAACTGTTTTTT
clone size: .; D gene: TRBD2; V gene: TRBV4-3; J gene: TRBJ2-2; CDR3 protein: CASSQRLADYGELFF; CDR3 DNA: TGCGCCAGCAGCCAGAGACTAGCGGACTACGGGGAGCTGTTTTTT
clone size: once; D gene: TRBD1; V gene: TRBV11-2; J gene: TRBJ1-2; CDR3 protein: CASSLGDRAYGYTF; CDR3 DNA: TGTGCCAGCAGCTTAGGGGACAGGGCCTATGGCTACACCTTC